These T cell receptor beta chains were read from a single sample in a study of human T cells and chemical hapten exposure. In TCRdb, the RACE reads were re-called with MiXCR into one record per CDR3 protein. The table shows about 120,000 distinct CDR3 sequences, with about 13% occurring only once. This specimen was whole blood, taken in connection with sensitization to the hapten diphenylcyclopropenone (DPC). These receptors all come from a woman aged 18-29 years with alopecia areata. Some clones in this sample may be carry-over from other donors' samples. Both conserved end residues are part of each CDR3. D genes are given only for firm matches. For some rows the clone size is stated as once, few or many, or as a class when expanded; others skip it.

v_gene: TRBV7-9; d_gene: TRBD1; abundance: NA; j_gene: TRBJ1-1; CDR3nt: TGTGCCAGCAGCTTGGGGACAGGTCGAACTCAAGCTTTCTTT; CDR3aa: CASSLGTGRTQAFF
v_gene: TRBV20-1; d_gene: NA; abundance: NA; j_gene: TRBJ2-7; CDR3nt: TGCAGTGCCCCCGACAGGTACTACGAGCAGTACTTC; CDR3aa: CSAPDRYYEQYF
v_gene: TRBV10-3; d_gene: NA; abundance: NA; j_gene: TRBJ2-1; CDR3nt: TGTGCCACCCGGGTGGAGGGTGGGCGATACTACAATGAGCAGTTCTTC; CDR3aa: CATRVEGGRYYNEQFF
v_gene: TRBV30; d_gene: NA; abundance: NA; j_gene: TRBJ2-7; CDR3nt: TGTGCCTGGAGGACCCCGGCGAGTAACGAGCAGTACTTC; CDR3aa: CAWRTPASNEQYF
v_gene: TRBV7-9; d_gene: NA; abundance: NA; j_gene: TRBJ1-1; CDR3nt: TGTGCCAGCAGCTTTGGACCCACTGAAGCTTTCTTT; CDR3aa: CASSFGPTEAFF
v_gene: TRBV7-2; d_gene: NA; abundance: NA; j_gene: TRBJ2-5; CDR3nt: TGTGCCAGCAGCTCCCGGGACCGTCGGTTCTTC; CDR3aa: CASSSRDRRFF
v_gene: TRBV6-6; d_gene: NA; abundance: NA; j_gene: TRBJ1-1; CDR3nt: TGTGCCAGCAGGTCGTCAGGGACCACTGAAGCTTTCTTT; CDR3aa: CASRSSGTTEAFF
v_gene: TRBV27; d_gene: TRBD2; abundance: NA; j_gene: TRBJ2-1; CDR3nt: TGTGCCAGCAGTTTACCCCCGGGGGGGGCCCCACTGGGGGATGAGCAGTTCTTC; CDR3aa: CASSLPPGGAPLGDEQFF
v_gene: TRBV30; d_gene: NA; abundance: many; j_gene: TRBJ1-2; CDR3nt: TGTGCCTGGAGTCCCCGAGGCGGTACTAACTATGGCTACACCTTC; CDR3aa: CAWSPRGGTNYGYTF
v_gene: TRBV6-2/TRBV6-3; d_gene: NA; abundance: many; j_gene: TRBJ1-6; CDR3nt: TGTGCCAGCAGTTACGCGGGGAGCTCCTATAATTCACCCCTCCACTTT; CDR3aa: CASSYAGSSYNSPLHF
v_gene: TRBV7-6; d_gene: TRBD1; abundance: many; j_gene: TRBJ2-2; CDR3nt: TGTGCCAGCAGCTTATGGGTCCCTGCCTCGGGACAGGGTGGCACCGGGGAGCTGTTTTTT; CDR3aa: CASSLWVPASGQGGTGELFF
v_gene: TRBV12-3/TRBV12-4; d_gene: NA; abundance: NA; j_gene: TRBJ2-7; CDR3nt: TGTGCCAGCAGCCCCAGGGGAAGGTACGAGCAGTACTTC; CDR3aa: CASSPRGRYEQYF
v_gene: TRBV20-1; d_gene: TRBD2; abundance: NA; j_gene: TRBJ2-5; CDR3nt: TGCAGTGCTAGGCTAGCGGGGGGAGGCTTAGAGACCCAGTACTTC; CDR3aa: CSARLAGGGLETQYF
v_gene: TRBV20-1; d_gene: NA; abundance: NA; j_gene: TRBJ2-6; CDR3nt: TGCAGTCCCTGGGCCAACGTCCTGACTTTC; CDR3aa: CSPWANVLTF
v_gene: TRBV4-2; d_gene: TRBD1; abundance: NA; j_gene: TRBJ2-5; CDR3nt: TGTGCCAGCAGCCAGGGACAGTTCCAAGAGACCCAGTACTTC; CDR3aa: CASSQGQFQETQYF
v_gene: TRBV20-1; d_gene: NA; abundance: NA; j_gene: TRBJ1-3; CDR3nt: TGCAGTGCTAGGTTGACTCATGGAAACACCATATATTTT; CDR3aa: CSARLTHGNTIYF
v_gene: TRBV7-2; d_gene: NA; abundance: few; j_gene: TRBJ2-3; CDR3nt: TGTGCCAGCAGCAGTCTTTGGGGGGGGCCCACAGATACGCAGTATTTT; CDR3aa: CASSSLWGGPTDTQYF
v_gene: TRBV30; d_gene: TRBD1; abundance: NA; j_gene: TRBJ1-6; CDR3nt: TGTGCCTGGAGCCGGGACAGGGGTTCGGGTTCACCCCTCCACTTT; CDR3aa: CAWSRDRGSGSPLHF
v_gene: TRBV2; d_gene: NA; abundance: many; j_gene: TRBJ2-3; CDR3nt: TGTGCCAGCAGTTGGGGCGGCGGGCTTAGCACAGATACGCAGTATTTT; CDR3aa: CASSWGGGLSTDTQYF
v_gene: TRBV4-3; d_gene: NA; abundance: few; j_gene: TRBJ1-4; CDR3nt: TGCGCCAGCAGCCAAGATCGGGAAAAACTGTTTTTT; CDR3aa: CASSQDREKLFF
v_gene: TRBV21-1; d_gene: NA; abundance: many; j_gene: TRBJ1-6; CDR3nt: TGTGCCAGCAGCTCCCGGGACAGCTCCTATAATTCACCCCTCCACTTT; CDR3aa: CASSSRDSSYNSPLHF
v_gene: TRBV28; d_gene: TRBD2; abundance: many; j_gene: TRBJ2-1; CDR3nt: TGTGCCAGCAGTTCCACTAGCGGGGGGCTGGGTGAGCAGTTCTTC; CDR3aa: CASSSTSGGLGEQFF